This T cell receptor beta chain came from a study of blood T cell repertoires in COVID-19 (dated by TCRdb to about 2020). In the study overall: The collaborator samples originated in the United States, Italy and Spain and spanned the acute and convalescent phases of COVID-19. The material from the prospective study consisted of cDNA or gDNA derived from T cells, B-cell-depleted T cells, or PBMCs. The dataset comprised deeply sampled blood TCRbeta repertoires from subjects exposed to, actively infected with, or recovered from COVID-19. A freely available public database, intended as a resource for researchers studying the immune response to SARS-CoV-2, is where the repertoires were released. Samples were obtained from the ongoing ImmuneRACE study (first 160 participants) and from over 1,000 subjects provided by 6 global collaborators. Sample metadata almost always included a de-identified subject ID, COVID-19 status, age in years and sex. Where HLA class I and class II types were available, the types were taken from metadata supplied by the sample provider, not from assay-based typing.

The CDR3 goes from the cysteine to the phenylalanine over 15 residues. This entry keeps only the CDR3 DNA: 45 bases, framed from base 1. The germline V gene (reference sequence) specifies SEHNR as CDR1 and FQNEAQ as CDR2. TCRbeta CDR3 regions were amplified from genomic DNA using the immunoSEQ Assay, a bias-controlled multiplex PCR. Concerning the study's data processing: The number of nucleated cells in each sample was estimated from the amplification of reference gene primers within the assay. To quantify the absolute abundance of each unique TCRbeta CDR3 rearrangement, sequence reads were collapsed and filtered. Productive Simpson clonality was computed per sample as the square root of Simpson's diversity index over productive rearrangements. TCRdb retrieved this table from immuneACCESS and kept in-frame rearrangements only. Not all clones are present; in checked studies, unresolved V genes account for under half, and no reason is known for the remainder. That table is the source of V, J and clone size, and D and trimming were worked out from the DNA. This sample comprises around 190,000 clones, 80% to 90% of them detected only once. In total, the top ten clones hold roughly an eighth of the sample.

With respect to this clone: What this receptor recognizes is not known. Germline is not matched at one junction end, which may reflect a read error.

Each collaborating institution followed its own protocols to collect whole blood in K2EDTA tubes. For TCRbeta analysis, collaborator samples were shipped as frozen whole blood, as isolated PBMCs, or as DNA extracted from either sample type. The full study reports these points: The quantity of clinical and demographic metadata differed by source and by participant and was supplied without curation.

The sequenced material came from peripheral blood. This TCR derives from a human donor in a cohort sampled during active COVID-19. The rearrangement joined TRBV7-9 to TRBJ2-7; 7 bases in the junction line up with TRBD2. CDR3 sequence: CASSLSGTNSDEQYF. In nucleotides, the sequence is TGTGCCAGCAGCTTGTCAGGGACTAACTCCGACGAGCAGTACTTC.